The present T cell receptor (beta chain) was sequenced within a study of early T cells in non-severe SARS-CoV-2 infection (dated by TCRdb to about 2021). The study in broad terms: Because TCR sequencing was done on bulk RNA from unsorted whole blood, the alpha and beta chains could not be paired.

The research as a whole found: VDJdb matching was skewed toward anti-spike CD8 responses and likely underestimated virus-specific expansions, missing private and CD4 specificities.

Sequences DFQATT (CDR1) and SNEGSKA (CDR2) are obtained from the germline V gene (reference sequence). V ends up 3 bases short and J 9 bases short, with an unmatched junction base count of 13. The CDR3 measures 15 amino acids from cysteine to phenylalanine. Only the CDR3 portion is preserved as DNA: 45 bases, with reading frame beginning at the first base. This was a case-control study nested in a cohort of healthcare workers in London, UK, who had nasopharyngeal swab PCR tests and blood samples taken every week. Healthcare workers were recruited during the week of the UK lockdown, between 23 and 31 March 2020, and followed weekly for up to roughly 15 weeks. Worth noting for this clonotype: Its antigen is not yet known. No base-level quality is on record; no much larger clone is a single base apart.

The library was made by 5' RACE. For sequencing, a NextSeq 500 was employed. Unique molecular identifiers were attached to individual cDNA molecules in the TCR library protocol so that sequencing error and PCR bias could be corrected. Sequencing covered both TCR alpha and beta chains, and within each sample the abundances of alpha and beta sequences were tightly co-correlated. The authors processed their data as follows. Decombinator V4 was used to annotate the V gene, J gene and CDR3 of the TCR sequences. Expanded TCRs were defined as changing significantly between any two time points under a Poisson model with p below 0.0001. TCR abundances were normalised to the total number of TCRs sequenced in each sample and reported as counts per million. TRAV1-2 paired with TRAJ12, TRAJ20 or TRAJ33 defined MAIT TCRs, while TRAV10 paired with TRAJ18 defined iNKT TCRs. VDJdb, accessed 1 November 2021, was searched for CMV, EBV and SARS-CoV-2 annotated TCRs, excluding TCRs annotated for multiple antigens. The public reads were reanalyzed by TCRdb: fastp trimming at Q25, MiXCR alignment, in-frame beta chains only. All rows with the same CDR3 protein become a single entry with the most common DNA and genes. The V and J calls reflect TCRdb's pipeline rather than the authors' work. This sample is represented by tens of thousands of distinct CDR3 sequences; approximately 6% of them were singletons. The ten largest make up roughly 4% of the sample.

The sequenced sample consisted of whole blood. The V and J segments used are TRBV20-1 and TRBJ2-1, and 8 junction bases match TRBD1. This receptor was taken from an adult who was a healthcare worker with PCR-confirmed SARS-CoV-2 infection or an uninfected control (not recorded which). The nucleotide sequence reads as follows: TGCAGTGCTAGTAAGAATCAGGGGGCGCCCAGTGAGCAGTTCTTC. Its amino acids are CSASKNQGAPSEQFF.